The TCR beta chain described here comes from a study of CD8+ T cells in alopecia areata. Study observations and caveats: Higher clonality and more expanded CD8+ clones appeared in lesional than normal scalp. Scalp samples also yield sequences from resident alphabeta T cells of normal skin.

The sequencing template was cDNA reverse transcribed from extracted RNA. Some clones are missing from TCRdb's copy, which holds only in-frame ones; the method was immunoSEQ multiplex PCR. The data show 150,000 to 200,000 clones, roughly 70% seen once. Of note for this clone: Antigen: not known.

This CDR3 region has 13 residues. Trimming took off 3 bases at V and 8 bases at J, with 8 bases between the two ends. Germline V gene lookup returns CDR1 PRHDT and CDR2 FYEKMQ (reference sequence). Researchers gathered lesional scalp punch biopsies and peripheral blood from patients with alopecia areata. Sorted out of PBMCs were CD4+ T cells and CD8+ T cells. This TCR derives from a human donor with alopecia areata. The chain carries TRBV13 and TRBJ1-6; D possibly corresponds to TRBD1 (5 bases). Sample: CD8+ T cells sorted from blood, taken at week 0. CDR3 protein: CASSLGGDSPLHF. The CDR3 DNA sequence: TGTGCCAGCAGCTTGGGGGGAGATTCACCCCTCCACTTT.